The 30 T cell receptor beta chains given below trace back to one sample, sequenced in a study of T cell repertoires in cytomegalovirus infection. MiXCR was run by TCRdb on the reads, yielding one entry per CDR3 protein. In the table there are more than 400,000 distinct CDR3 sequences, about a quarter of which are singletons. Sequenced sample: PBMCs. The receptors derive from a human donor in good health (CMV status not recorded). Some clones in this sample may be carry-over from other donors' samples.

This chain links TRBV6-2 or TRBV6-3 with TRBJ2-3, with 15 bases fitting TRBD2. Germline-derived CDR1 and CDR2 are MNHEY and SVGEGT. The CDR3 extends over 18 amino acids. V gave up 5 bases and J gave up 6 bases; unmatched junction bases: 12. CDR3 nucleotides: TGTGCCAGCAGTAGGACTAGCGGGAGGGCCGCCGATTGGGATACGCAGTATTTT. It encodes CASSRTSGRAADWDTQYF.

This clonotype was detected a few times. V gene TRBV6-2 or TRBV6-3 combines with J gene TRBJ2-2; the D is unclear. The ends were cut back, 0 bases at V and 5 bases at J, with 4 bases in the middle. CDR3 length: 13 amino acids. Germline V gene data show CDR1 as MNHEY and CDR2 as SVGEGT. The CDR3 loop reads CASSYSRTGELFF. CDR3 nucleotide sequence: TGTGCCAGCAGTTACTCGAGGACCGGGGAGCTGTTTTTT.

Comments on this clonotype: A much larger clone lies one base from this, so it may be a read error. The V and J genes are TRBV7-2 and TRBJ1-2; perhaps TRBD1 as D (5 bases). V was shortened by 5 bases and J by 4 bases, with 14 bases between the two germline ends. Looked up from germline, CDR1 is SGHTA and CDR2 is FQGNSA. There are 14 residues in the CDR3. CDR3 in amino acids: CASSLRTPSYGYTF. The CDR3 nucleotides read TGTGCCAGCAGCCTCCGGACACCGAGCTATGGCTACACCTTC. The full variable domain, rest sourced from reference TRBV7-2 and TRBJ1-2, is GAGVSQSPSNKVTEKGKDVELRCDPISGHTALYWYRQSLGQGLEFLIYFQGNSAPDKSGLPSDRFSAERTGGSVSTLTIQRTQQEDSAVYLCASSLRTPSYGYTFGSGTRLTVV.

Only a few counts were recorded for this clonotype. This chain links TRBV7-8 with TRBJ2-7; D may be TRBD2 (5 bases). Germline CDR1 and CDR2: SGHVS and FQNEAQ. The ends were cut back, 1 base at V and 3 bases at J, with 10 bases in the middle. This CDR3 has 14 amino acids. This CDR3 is CASSLGPRDYEQYV. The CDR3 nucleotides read TGTGCCAGCAGCTTAGGCCCCCGGGACTACGAGCAGTACGTC.

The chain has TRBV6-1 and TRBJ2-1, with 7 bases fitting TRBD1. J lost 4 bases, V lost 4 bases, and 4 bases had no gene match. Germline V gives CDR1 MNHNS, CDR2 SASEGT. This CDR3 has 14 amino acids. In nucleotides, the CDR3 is TGTGCCAGCAGTGGTGAGACAGGGTACAATGAGCAGTTCTTC. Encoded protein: CASSGETGYNEQFF.

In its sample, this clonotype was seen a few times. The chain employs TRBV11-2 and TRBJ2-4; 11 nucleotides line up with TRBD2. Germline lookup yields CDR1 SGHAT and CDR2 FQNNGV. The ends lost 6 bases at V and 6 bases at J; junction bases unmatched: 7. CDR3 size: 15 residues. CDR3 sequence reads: CASSPVGTSGNIQYF. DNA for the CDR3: TGTGCCAGCAGTCCAGTGGGGACTAGCGGAAACATTCAGTACTTC.

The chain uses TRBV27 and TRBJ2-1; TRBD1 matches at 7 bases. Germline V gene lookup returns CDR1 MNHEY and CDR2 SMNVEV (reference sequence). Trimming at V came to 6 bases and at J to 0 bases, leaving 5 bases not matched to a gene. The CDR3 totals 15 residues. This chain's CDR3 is CASRTGPSSYNEQFF. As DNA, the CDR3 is TGTGCCAGCAGGACAGGGCCTAGCTCCTACAATGAGCAGTTCTTC.

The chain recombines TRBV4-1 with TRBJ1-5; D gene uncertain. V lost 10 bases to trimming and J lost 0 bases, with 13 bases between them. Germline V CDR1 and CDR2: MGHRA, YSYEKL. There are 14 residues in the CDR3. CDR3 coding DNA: TGCGCCACCTCTACAGACTCTAGCAATCAGCCCCAGCATTTT. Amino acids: CATSTDSSNQPQHF.

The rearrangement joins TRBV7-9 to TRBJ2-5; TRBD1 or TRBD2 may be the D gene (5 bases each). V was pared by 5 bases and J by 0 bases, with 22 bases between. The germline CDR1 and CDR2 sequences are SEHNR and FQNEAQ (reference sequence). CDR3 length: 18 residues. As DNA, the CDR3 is TGTGCCAGCAGCCCCCGTGGGGACGTGGGCTGGTACCAAGAGACCCAGTACTTC. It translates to CASSPRGDVGWYQETQYF.

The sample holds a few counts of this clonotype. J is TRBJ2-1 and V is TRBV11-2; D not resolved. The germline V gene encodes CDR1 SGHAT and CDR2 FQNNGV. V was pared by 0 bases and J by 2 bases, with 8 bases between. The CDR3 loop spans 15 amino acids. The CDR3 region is CASSLEGWPYNEQFF. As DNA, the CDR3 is TGTGCCAGCAGCTTAGAGGGGTGGCCCTACAATGAGCAGTTCTTC.

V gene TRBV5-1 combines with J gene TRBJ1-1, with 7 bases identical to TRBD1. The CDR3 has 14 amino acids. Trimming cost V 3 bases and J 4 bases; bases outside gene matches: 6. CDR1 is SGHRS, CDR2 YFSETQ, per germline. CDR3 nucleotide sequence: TGCGCCAGCAGCTCCTCGACAGGGAGCACTGAAGCTTTCTTT. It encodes CASSSSTGSTEAFF.

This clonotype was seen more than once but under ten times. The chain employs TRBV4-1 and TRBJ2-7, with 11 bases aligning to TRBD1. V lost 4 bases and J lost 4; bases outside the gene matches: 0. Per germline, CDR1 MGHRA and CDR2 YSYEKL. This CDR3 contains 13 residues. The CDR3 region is CASSRDRGYEQYV. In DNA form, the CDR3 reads TGCGCCAGCAGCCGGGACAGGGGGTACGAGCAGTACGTC.

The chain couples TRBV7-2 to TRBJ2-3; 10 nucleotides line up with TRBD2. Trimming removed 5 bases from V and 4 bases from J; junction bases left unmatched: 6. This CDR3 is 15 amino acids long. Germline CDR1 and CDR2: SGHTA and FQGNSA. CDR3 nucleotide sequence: TGTGCCAGCAGCGTTCTAGCGGGAGCTTCAGATACGCAGTATTTT. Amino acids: CASSVLAGASDTQYF.

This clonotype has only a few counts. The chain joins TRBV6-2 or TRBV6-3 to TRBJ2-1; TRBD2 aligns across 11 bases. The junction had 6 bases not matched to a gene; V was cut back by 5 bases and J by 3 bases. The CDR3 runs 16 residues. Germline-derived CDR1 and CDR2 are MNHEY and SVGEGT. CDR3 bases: TGTGCCAGCAGTATACTAGCGGGAGCTATCTACAATGAGCAGTTCTTC. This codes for CASSILAGAIYNEQFF.

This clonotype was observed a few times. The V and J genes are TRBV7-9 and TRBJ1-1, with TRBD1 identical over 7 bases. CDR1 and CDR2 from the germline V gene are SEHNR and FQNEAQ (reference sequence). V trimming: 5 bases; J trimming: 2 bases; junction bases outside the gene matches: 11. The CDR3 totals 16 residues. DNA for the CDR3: TGTGCCAGCAGCCCTGGGACAGCCAACTTTAACACTGAAGCTTTCTTT. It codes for CASSPGTANFNTEAFF.

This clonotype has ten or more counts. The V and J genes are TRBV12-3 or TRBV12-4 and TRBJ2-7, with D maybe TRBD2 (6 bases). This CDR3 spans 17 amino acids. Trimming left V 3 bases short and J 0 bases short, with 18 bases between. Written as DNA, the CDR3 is TGTGCCAGCAGTTTCCCGATGGGACTCACTAGCTCCTACGAGCAGTACGTC. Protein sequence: CASSFPMGLTSSYEQYV.

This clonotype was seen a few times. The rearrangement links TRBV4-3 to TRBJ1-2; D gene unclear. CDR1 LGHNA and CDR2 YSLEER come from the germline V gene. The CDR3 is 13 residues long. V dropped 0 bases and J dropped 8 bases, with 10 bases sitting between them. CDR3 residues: CASSQDLGSGYTF. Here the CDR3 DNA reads TGCGCCAGCAGCCAAGATCTGGGGTCCGGCTACACCTTC.

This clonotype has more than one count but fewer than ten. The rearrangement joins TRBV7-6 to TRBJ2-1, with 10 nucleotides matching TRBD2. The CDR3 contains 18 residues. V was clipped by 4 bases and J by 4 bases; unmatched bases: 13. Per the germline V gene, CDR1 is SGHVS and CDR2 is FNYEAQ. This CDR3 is CASSSGLAVAKFYNEQFF. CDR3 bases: TGTGCCAGCAGCTCAGGACTAGCGGTGGCAAAGTTTTACAATGAGCAGTTCTTC.

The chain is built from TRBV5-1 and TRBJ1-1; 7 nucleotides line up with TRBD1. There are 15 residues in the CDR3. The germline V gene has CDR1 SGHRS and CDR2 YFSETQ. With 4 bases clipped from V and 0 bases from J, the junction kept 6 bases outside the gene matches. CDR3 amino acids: CASSRVTGMNTEAFF. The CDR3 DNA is TGCGCCAGCAGCAGGGTGACAGGGATGAACACTGAAGCTTTCTTT.

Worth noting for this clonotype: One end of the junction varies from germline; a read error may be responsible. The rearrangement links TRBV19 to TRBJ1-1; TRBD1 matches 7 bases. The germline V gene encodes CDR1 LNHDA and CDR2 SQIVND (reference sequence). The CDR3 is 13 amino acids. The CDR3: CVSSTDRVTEAFF. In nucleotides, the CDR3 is TGTGTCAGTAGTACCGACAGGGTAACTGAAGCTTTCTTT.

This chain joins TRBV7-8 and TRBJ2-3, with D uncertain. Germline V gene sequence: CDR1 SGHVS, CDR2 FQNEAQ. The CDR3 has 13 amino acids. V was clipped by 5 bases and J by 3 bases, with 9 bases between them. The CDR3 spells CASSPSATDTQYF. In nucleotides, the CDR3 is TGTGCCAGCAGCCCCTCTGCGACAGATACGCAGTATTTT.

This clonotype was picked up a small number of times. The chain's CDR3 is CASSEAGTTSTDTQYF. The DNA of the CDR3 is TGTGCCAGCAGCGAGGCTGGGACGACTTCCACAGATACGCAGTATTTT. This rearrangement joins TRBV4-2 to TRBJ2-3, with D perhaps assigned TRBD1 or TRBD2 (5 bases each). Germline loops: CDR1 LGHNA, CDR2 YNFKEQ. V lost 5 bases, J lost 2 bases, and 17 bases lay in between. The length of the CDR3 is 16 residues.

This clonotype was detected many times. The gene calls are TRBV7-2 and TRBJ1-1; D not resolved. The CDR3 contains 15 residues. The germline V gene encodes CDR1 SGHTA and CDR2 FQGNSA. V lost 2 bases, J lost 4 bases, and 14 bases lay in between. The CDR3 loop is CASSLNPGSGTEAFF. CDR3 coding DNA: TGTGCCAGCAGCTTAAACCCAGGTTCGGGCACTGAAGCTTTCTTT.

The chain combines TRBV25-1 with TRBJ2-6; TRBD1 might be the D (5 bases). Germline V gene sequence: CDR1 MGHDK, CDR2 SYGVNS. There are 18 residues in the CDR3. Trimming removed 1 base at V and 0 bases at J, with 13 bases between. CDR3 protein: CASSEFQGTSSGANVLTF. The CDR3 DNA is TGTGCCAGCAGTGAATTCCAGGGCACCAGCTCTGGGGCCAACGTCCTGACTTTC.

In nucleotides, the CDR3 is TGTGCCAGCAGCGTAGAATTAGCGGGGTACAATGAGCAGTTCTTC. This sequence encodes CASSVELAGYNEQFF. V and J are TRBV7-6 and TRBJ2-1; 8 bases line up with TRBD2. CDR1 and CDR2 from the germline V gene are SGHVS and FNYEAQ. Losses at the gene ends were 5 bases for V and 4 bases for J; bases not matched to a gene: 7. The CDR3 is 15 amino acids.

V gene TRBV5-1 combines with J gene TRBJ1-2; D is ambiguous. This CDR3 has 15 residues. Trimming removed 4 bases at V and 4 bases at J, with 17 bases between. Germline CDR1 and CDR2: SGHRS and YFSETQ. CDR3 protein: CASSLEASNIYGYTF. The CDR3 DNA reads TGCGCCAGCAGCCTGGAGGCCAGTAATATCTATGGCTACACCTTC.

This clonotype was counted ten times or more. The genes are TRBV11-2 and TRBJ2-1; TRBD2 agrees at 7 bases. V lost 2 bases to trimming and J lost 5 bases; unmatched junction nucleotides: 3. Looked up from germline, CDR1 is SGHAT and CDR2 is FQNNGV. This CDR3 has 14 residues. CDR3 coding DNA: TGTGCCAGCAGCTTAAGGCTAGCGGACAATGAGCAGTTCTTC. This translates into CASSLRLADNEQFF.

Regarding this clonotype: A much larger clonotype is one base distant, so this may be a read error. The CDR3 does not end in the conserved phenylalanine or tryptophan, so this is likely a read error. For the CDR3, the DNA is TGTGCCAGCAGCTTAGGGGTTCTCGAGACCCAGTACTCC. It translates to CASSLGVLETQYS. The chain links TRBV7-2 to TRBJ2-5; D gene unclear. CDR3 length: 13 residues. The V gene's germline CDR1 is SGHTA and CDR2 FQGNSA. V was cut by 1 base and J by 5 bases, with 8 bases left in between.

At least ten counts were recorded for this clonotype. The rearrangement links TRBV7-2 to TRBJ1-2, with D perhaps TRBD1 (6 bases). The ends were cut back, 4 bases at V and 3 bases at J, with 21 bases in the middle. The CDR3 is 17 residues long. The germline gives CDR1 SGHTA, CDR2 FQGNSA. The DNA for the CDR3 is TGTGCCAGCAGCTCCATTTTTAGGACAGCGGGTGACTATGGCTACACCTTC. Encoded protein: CASSSIFRTAGDYGYTF.

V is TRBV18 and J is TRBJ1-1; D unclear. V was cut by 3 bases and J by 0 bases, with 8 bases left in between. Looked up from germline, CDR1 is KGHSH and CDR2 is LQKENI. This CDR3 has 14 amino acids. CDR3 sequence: CASSPKTVNTEAFF. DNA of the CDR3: TGTGCCAGCTCACCTAAAACAGTGAACACTGAAGCTTTCTTT.